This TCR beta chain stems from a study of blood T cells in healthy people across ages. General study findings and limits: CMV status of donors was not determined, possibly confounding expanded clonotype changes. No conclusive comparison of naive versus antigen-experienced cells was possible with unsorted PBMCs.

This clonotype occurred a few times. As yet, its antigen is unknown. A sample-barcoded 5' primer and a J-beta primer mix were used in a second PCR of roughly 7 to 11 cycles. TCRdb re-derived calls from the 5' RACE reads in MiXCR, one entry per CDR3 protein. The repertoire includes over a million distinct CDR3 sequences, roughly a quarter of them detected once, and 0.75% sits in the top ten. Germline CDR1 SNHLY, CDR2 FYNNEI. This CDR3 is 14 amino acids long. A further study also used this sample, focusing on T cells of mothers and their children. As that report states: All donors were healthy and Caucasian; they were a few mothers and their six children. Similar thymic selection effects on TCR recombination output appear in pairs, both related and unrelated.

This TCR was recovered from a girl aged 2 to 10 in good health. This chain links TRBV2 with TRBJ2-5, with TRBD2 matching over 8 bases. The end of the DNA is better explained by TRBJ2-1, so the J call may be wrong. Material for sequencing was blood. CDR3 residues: CASSPPSGYNEQFF. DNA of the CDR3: TGTGCCAGCAGTCCTCCTAGCGGGTACAATGAGCAGTTCTTC.